The present TCR beta chain was sequenced within a study of metastatic and nonmetastatic thyroid tumors. In the study overall: Comparative analysis of repertoires was undertaken across blood and tumor or nodule tissue obtained from malignant and benign thyroid patients. Whole-study findings and limits: The study reportedly found significantly higher TCR beta diversity in malignant thyroid tumors than benign nodules, in blood and tumor.

All patients reached thyroid surgery having received no treatment beforehand. Original analysis: Variation in CDR3 across clinicopathological groups served as the basis for constructing a distant-metastasis classifier in papillary thyroid cancer. From the PCR reads, TCRdb re-called clones with MiXCR. TCRdb's processing, not the study's, gives the V and J calls here. In the table there are about 20,000 clones, 9.5% to 15% of which are singletons. Concerning this clone: Its antigen is currently unknown.

The sequence came from a male donor with papillary thyroid cancer or a benign thyroid nodule (not recorded which). Some clones in this sample may be carry-over from other donors' samples. Sample: blood.

The CDR3 region is CASRERQGGHEQYF. Written as DNA, the CDR3 is TGTGCCAGCAGAGAAAGACAGGGAGGGCACGAGCAGTACTTC. This chain joins TRBV11-2 and TRBJ2-7, with D perhaps given as TRBD1 or TRBD2 (7 bases each). The CDR3 has 14 residues. Trimming left V 6 bases short and J 5 bases short, with 17 bases between. Germline CDR1 and CDR2: SGHAT and FQNNGV.